This TCR beta chain was sequenced during a study of blood T cell repertoires in COVID-19. The table came from immunoSEQ multiplex PCR; TCRdb's copy has only in-frame clones and leaves some out. The sample gives more than 250,000 clones, 87% of which show up once; over 6% is in the top ten. This CDR3 region has 14 residues. Looked up from germline, CDR1 is LNHDA and CDR2 is SQIVND (reference sequence). Trimming removed 3 bases from V and 5 bases from J, with 13 bases in between. This TCR came from a woman aged 40 to 50 who had recovered from COVID-19. J is TRBJ1-2 and V is TRBV19; no firm D call. Sequencing was carried out using PBMCs or T cells enriched from blood (not recorded which). The DNA for the CDR3 is TGTGCCAGTAGTATTTCCGCGGGCGGGTATGGCTACACCTTC. It translates to CASSISAGGYGYTF.